The present T cell receptor beta chain was sequenced within a study of blood T cells in healthy people across ages. The CDR3 has 11 amino acids. V was trimmed by 6 bases and J by 5 bases, leaving 9 bases between them. The germline CDR1 and CDR2 sequences are SQVTM and ANQGSEA. Findings and limits, study-wide: Among T cells, TCR beta diversity per million cells dropped roughly linearly as age rose.

PCR was performed a second time for about 7 to 12 cycles using a sample-barcoded 5' primer and a J-beta primer mix. Each CDR3 protein gets one entry after TCRdb re-called the 5' RACE reads with MiXCR. The sample yields some 1.5 million distinct CDR3 sequences, roughly 27% seen once. This clonotype was seen repeatedly, ten times or more. What it binds is not known. Sequencing was performed on blood. The TCR comes from a woman under 40 in good health. The chain has TRBV29-1 and TRBJ2-3; a weak D match, TRBD2 (5 bases). As DNA, the CDR3 is TGCAGCGTGGGGAGAGGAGATACGCAGTATTTT. Amino acid sequence: CSVGRGDTQYF.